The 7 T cell receptor beta chains listed next were all sequenced from one sample in a study of blood T cells in healthy people across ages. Primers used in a second PCR of about 6 to 11 cycles were a sample-barcoded 5' primer and a J-beta primer mix. Each CDR3 protein gets one entry after TCRdb re-called the 5' RACE reads with MiXCR. Counted here are 1,800,000 or so distinct CDR3 sequences, about 39% occurring once; the ten biggest clones make up approximately 22%. The sequenced material came from blood. The receptors come from a human donor in good health.

The V and J genes are TRBV6-5 and TRBJ2-2; 7 nucleotides line up with TRBD1. The ends lost 6 bases at V and 0 bases at J; junction bases unmatched: 13. The CDR3 totals 18 residues. CDR1 is MNHEY and CDR2 is SVGAGI in the germline V gene. CDR3 nucleotide sequence: TGTGCCAGCAGCTTAAGGCCGTCCGGGACAGCGAACACCGGGGAGCTGTTTTTT. It yields the protein CASSLRPSGTANTGELFF.

The gene calls are TRBV10-3 and TRBJ2-1; 9 bases agree with TRBD1. J gave up 9 bases and V 10 bases, and 16 bases lay outside the gene matches. The CDR3 runs 15 residues. CDR1 ENHRY and CDR2 SYGVKD come from the germline V gene. The CDR3 is CASSPGQGNEGEQFF. As DNA, the CDR3 is TGTGCCAGCTCACCGGGACAGGGAAATGAGGGTGAGCAGTTCTTC.

This clonotype was detected only a few times. This chain uses TRBV7-9 with TRBJ2-1; 8 nucleotides match TRBD1. CDR3 length equals 15 residues. Germline V gene lookup returns CDR1 SEHNR and CDR2 FQNEAQ (reference sequence). V shed 3 bases and J 7 bases; nucleotides not matched to a gene: 8. This CDR3 reads CASSFGRGLRNEQFF. The CDR3, as DNA: TGTGCCAGCAGCTTTGGCAGGGGGCTTCGAAATGAGCAGTTCTTC. Looking up the rest from reference TRBV7-9 and TRBJ2-1 gives the full variable domain: DTGVSQNPRHKITKRGQNVTFRCDPISEHNRLYWYRQTLGQGPEFLTYFQNEAQLEKSRLLSDRFSAERPKGSFSTLEIQRTEQGDSAMYLCASSFGRGLRNEQFFGPGTRLTVL.

This clonotype was seen more than once but under ten times. A read error may produce the germline difference seen at one junction end. The genes are TRBV13 and TRBJ2-3, with TRBD2 identical over 7 bases. The germline V gene encodes CDR1 PRHDT and CDR2 FYEKMQ (reference sequence). The CDR3 has 15 residues. CDR3 residues: CVSSPGGTSTDTQYF. As DNA, the CDR3 is TGTGTCAGCAGCCCGGGGGGAACTAGCACAGATACGCAGTATTTT. Variable domain in full (rest from reference TRBV13 and TRBJ2-3): AAGVIQSPRHLIKEKRETATLKCYPIPRHDTVYWYQQGPGQDPQFLISFYEKMQSDKGSIPDRFSAQQFSDYHSELNMSSLELGDSALYFCVSSPGGTSTDTQYFGPGTRLTVL.

This clonotype was observed a handful of times. The J gene is TRBJ1-2, the V gene TRBV6-6; 9 nucleotides match TRBD1. Per the germline V gene, CDR1 is MNHNY and CDR2 is SVGAGI (reference sequence). The CDR3 has 16 residues. J gave up 8 bases and V 0 bases, and 10 bases lay outside the gene matches. The CDR3 DNA sequence: TGTGCCAGCAGTTACTCCGTTTCGACAGGGGGAGGAGGCTACACCTTC. Translated, it gives CASSYSVSTGGGGYTF.

This chain uses TRBV7-9 with TRBJ1-1; the match to TRBD1 covers 11 bases. After removal of 5 bases from V and 1 base from J, the junction contained 9 bases not matched to a gene. This CDR3 has 17 amino acids. Germline CDR1 reads SEHNR; CDR2 reads FQNEAQ (reference sequence). Here the CDR3 DNA reads TGTGCCAGCAGCATTCCGGGACAGGGGGTCGCGAACACTGAAGCTTTCTTT. Translated: CASSIPGQGVANTEAFF.

Concerning this clonotype itself: The final CDR3 position lacks the conserved phenylalanine or tryptophan, pointing to a likely read error. V and J are TRBV12-3 or TRBV12-4 and TRBJ1-5; 10 bases match TRBD1. The CDR3 runs 17 residues. V lost 3 bases, J lost 4 bases, and 9 bases stayed unmatched. The CDR3 region has the DNA TGTGCCAGCAGTTTCATCGCTGGGACAGGGGATAATCAGCCCCAGCATTGT. Translating gives CASSFIAGTGDNQPQHC.